A single sample gave rise to the 11 T cell receptor beta chains below, sequenced in a study of blood T cell repertoires in COVID-19. Measured with immunoSEQ multiplex PCR; TCRdb has only the in-frame clones, and not every one. Of more than 100,000 clones detected, about 80% appear once; the ten largest clones hold 10% to 15%. Specimen: peripheral blood. These receptors came from a human donor in a cohort sampled during active or convalescent COVID-19.

CDR3 in amino acids: CASSLAGGPGDTQYF. The CDR3 DNA reads TGTGCCAGCAGCTTAGCAGGGGGCCCGGGAGATACGCAGTATTTT. The J gene is TRBJ2-3, the V gene TRBV7-9, with TRBD1 matching 7 bases. The CDR3 has 15 residues. The germline gives CDR1 SEHNR, CDR2 FQNEAQ (reference sequence). The V gene end was trimmed by 0 bases and the J gene end by 5 bases; junction bases not matched to a gene: 5.

This chain connects TRBV7-2 to TRBJ2-3, with D possibly matching TRBD2 (7 bases). V lost 0 bases and J 0 bases, leaving 13 bases between the germline ends. The germline gives CDR1 SGHTA, CDR2 FQGNSA. CDR3 length: 17 residues. CDR3 in amino acids: CASSLAGGAGSTDTQYF. In DNA form, the CDR3 reads TGTGCCAGCAGCTTAGCGGGGGGGGCAGGGAGCACAGATACGCAGTATTTT.

The gene calls are TRBV28 and TRBJ2-4; the match to TRBD1 covers 7 bases. The germline gives CDR1 MDHEN, CDR2 SYDVKM. The ends lost 5 bases at V and 0 bases at J; junction bases unmatched: 4. The CDR3 length is 15 residues. CDR3 coding DNA: TGTGCCAGCAGTGAGACAGGGCAAGCCAAAAACATTCAGTACTTC. Encoded protein: CASSETGQAKNIQYF.

This rearrangement joins TRBV13 to TRBJ1-2; 11 bases match TRBD1. The CDR3 has 15 residues. V shed 5 bases and J 7 bases; nucleotides not matched to a gene: 9. The germline CDR1 and CDR2 sequences are PRHDT and FYEKMQ (reference sequence). The CDR3 spells CASSPLGTGGSGYTF. The CDR3 DNA is TGTGCCAGCAGCCCCCTAGGGACAGGGGGGAGTGGCTACACCTTC.

The chain recombines TRBV5-1 with TRBJ1-4, with TRBD1 identical over 8 bases. The CDR3 is 15 residues long. Looked up from germline, CDR1 is SGHRS and CDR2 is YFSETQ. V was pared by 4 bases and J by 5 bases, with 7 bases of the junction left unmatched. The chain's CDR3 is CASSLGQGENEKLFF. The CDR3 DNA reads TGCGCCAGCAGCCTCGGACAGGGAGAAAATGAAAAACTGTTTTTT.

CDR3 sequence reads: CASRVGSVGGSPLHF. CDR3 in DNA: TGTGCCAGCAGGGTGGGGTCGGTCGGGGGGTCACCCCTCCACTTT. The chain recombines TRBV2 with TRBJ1-6, with a weak D call TRBD1 (5 bases). There are 15 residues in the CDR3. V was trimmed by 6 bases and J by 10 bases, leaving 19 bases between them. Germline loops: CDR1 SNHLY, CDR2 FYNNEI. The full variable domain, its missing parts supplied by reference TRBV2 and TRBJ1-6, is EPEVTQTPSHQVTQMGQEVILRCVPISNHLYFYWYRQILGQKVEFLVSFYNNEISEKSEIFDDQFSVERPDGSNFTLKIRSTKLEDSAMYFCASRVGSVGGSPLHFGNGTRLTVT.

This clone rates as medium-sized. The CDR3 spells CASSPRLGGNQPQHF. CDR3 DNA sequence: TGTGCCAGCAGTCCTCGCTTAGGAGGCAATCAGCCCCAGCATTTT. The V and J genes are TRBV28 and TRBJ1-5, with unresolved D. Trimming removed 5 bases at V and 2 bases at J, with 13 bases between. The CDR3 extends over 15 amino acids. CDR1 MDHEN and CDR2 SYDVKM come from the germline V gene. Full variable domain (outside the CDR3, taken from reference TRBV28 and TRBJ1-5): DVKVTQSSRYLVKRTGEKVFLECVQDMDHENMFWYRQDPGLGLRLIYFSYDVKMKEKGDIPEGYSVSREKKERFSLILESASTNQTSMYLCASSPRLGGNQPQHFGDGTRLSIL.

The CDR3 here is CASSLNRGREQYF. In DNA form, the CDR3 reads TGTGCCAGCAGCTTGAACAGGGGACGCGAGCAGTACTTC. This chain uses TRBV5-5 with TRBJ2-7; 7 positions match TRBD1. J was trimmed by 6 bases and V by 1 base; bases with no gene match: 4. The CDR3 covers 13 residues. CDR1 and CDR2 (germline): SGHKS, YYEKEE (reference sequence). Based on the CDR3 plus reference TRBV5-5 and TRBJ2-7, the full variable domain is DAGVTQSPTHLIKTRGQQVTLRCSPISGHKSVSWYQQVLGQGPQFIFQYYEKEERGRGNFPDRFSARQFPNYSSELNVNALLLGDSALYLCASSLNRGREQYFGPGTRLTVT.

This rearrangement joins TRBV11-1 to TRBJ2-7; D unclear. In germline, CDR1 is SGHAT, CDR2 FQDESV (reference sequence). The V and J ends lost 3 bases and 5 bases respectively, with 11 bases between them. This CDR3 region has 13 residues. CDR3 bases: TGTGCCAGCAGCTTGGGTCAGGTGAACGAGCAGTACTTC. Amino acids: CASSLGQVNEQYF.

V usage is TRBV3-1 (or the pseudogene TRBV3-2) and J usage is TRBJ2-7; D is uncertain. V dropped 1 base and J dropped 0 bases, with 7 bases sitting between them. Germline assignment: CDR1 LGHDT and CDR2 YNNKEL (reference sequence). The CDR3 runs 14 residues. CDR3 DNA: TGTGCCAGCAGCCAAGTCCCAGACTCCTACGAGCAGTACTTC. Translated: CASSQVPDSYEQYF.

The V and J genes are TRBV19 and TRBJ2-3; D perhaps matches TRBD1 (6 bases). The CDR3 has 14 amino acids. V was trimmed by 5 bases and J by 2 bases, leaving 11 bases between them. Germline CDR1 is LNHDA and CDR2 is SQIVND (reference sequence). The CDR3 region is CASSRTVHTDTQYF. DNA of the CDR3: TGTGCCAGTAGTCGGACAGTCCACACAGATACGCAGTATTTT.